This T cell receptor beta chain was captured by sequencing in a study of OX40 agonist ivuxolimab in advanced cancers. Whole-study context: Patients in the trial were receiving intravenous ivuxolimab every 2 weeks, at doses of 0.01 to 10 mg/kg.

Only in-frame clones appear in the TCRdb table, and some are missing; sequencing was by immunoSEQ multiplex PCR. The table shows about 40,000 clones, with 70% to 85% occurring only once. This clonotype was obtained from an adult with an advanced solid tumor such as melanoma, head and neck, liver or kidney cancer. This sample comprised CD4+ or CD8+ T cells sorted from blood, obtained in a trial of the OX40 agonist ivuxolimab.

The CDR3 reads CASSLGRGRETQYF. CDR3 DNA: TGCGCCAGCAGCTTGGGAAGGGGGAGGGAGACCCAGTACTTC. This rearrangement joins TRBV5-1 to TRBJ2-5; either TRBD1 or TRBD2 may supply D (6 bases each). CDR1 is SGHRS, CDR2 YFSETQ, per germline. The CDR3 totals 14 residues. V lost 0 bases to trimming and J lost 5 bases, with 11 bases between them.